One TCR beta chain is described in this entry. Its antigen is still unknown. The same CDR3 arises from other DNA sequences in this sample as well. This entry comes from a study of shared clonotypes between healthy human individuals. Looking at the study overall: Three plates each covered CD4 naive and memory; CD8 naive two, CD8 memory one. Overall study findings and caveats: It was observed that roughly 4.8% of naive CD4 clonotypes were shared across a handful of donors.

An assay was performed, and its level was deep. Per the authors' pipeline: Filtering differed since immunoSEQ provided only junctions, with no quality scores. Clones were read by immunoSEQ multiplex PCR, and TCRdb kept only the in-frame ones, dropping some. V, J and clone size reflect that table, while D and trimming were determined from the DNA. The sample holds 2 million to 2.5 million clones, approximately 95% seen once. The V gene lost 3 bases and the J gene lost 5 bases, with 16 bases spanning the gap. This CDR3 region has 16 residues. Germline-derived CDR1 and CDR2 are MNHEY and SVGAGI. The sample comprised naive CD4+ T cells sorted from blood. As to subset: CD45RA+ positively selected. The chain employs TRBV6-5 and TRBJ2-2; possible D gene TRBD2, 6 bases. The source of this sequence is a young man in good health. The CDR3 here is CASSYSGTGSTGELFF. DNA of the CDR3: TGTGCCAGCAGTTATTCAGGGACCGGGAGTACCGGGGAGCTGTTTTTT.